A selection of T cell receptor beta chains follows, all from one sample in a study of blood T cell repertoires in COVID-19. Assay: immunoSEQ multiplex PCR; the TCRdb copy retains only in-frame clones and omits some. Among about 55,000 clones listed, roughly 70% were seen once. Sequenced: peripheral blood. The receptors shown here come from a woman in her 70s with acute or convalescent COVID-19. Each CDR3 is given without its conserved first and last residue. Clone sizes are given selectively: once, few, many, or a class where the clone is expanded.

.	TRBV12-3/TRBV12-4	TRBJ2-7	ASTRTGVNEQY
.	TRBV5-4	TRBJ1-4	ASSPGTGGEKLF
.	TRBV5-1	TRBJ2-2	ASSLGQNTGELF
.	TRBV30	TRBJ1-4	AWSVWRLQEKLF
few	TRBV19	TRBJ1-2	ASSIDGDRGYGYT
.	TRBV6-5	TRBJ2-4	ASSSGGLTKNIQY
.	TRBV4-2	TRBJ2-1	ASSQDLSPGGLYNEQF
once	TRBV7-2	TRBJ2-5	ASSIRGQPPQETQY
.	TRBV12-3/TRBV12-4	TRBJ1-2	ASSRQRHGYT
few	TRBV6-5	TRBJ1-1	ASSYDGATEAF
.	TRBV3-1/TRBV3-2	TRBJ1-2	ASSHRRQKSYGYT
.	TRBV5-8	TRBJ1-4	ASSAQLTGTGIEKLF
.	TRBV12-3/TRBV12-4	TRBJ2-7	ASSLDIYEQY
.	TRBV9	TRBJ1-6	ASSVSPRGSNSPLH
once	TRBV9	TRBJ1-2	ASSVGPQGNYGYT
.	TRBV6-5	TRBJ1-2	ASTSVEGQGYGYT
.	TRBV2	TRBJ1-4	ASPLCLRLRKLF
.	TRBV12-5	TRBJ1-1	ASGLVIGQGGHEAF
.	TRBV19	TRBJ2-2	ASSMVQGGTGELF
.	TRBV9	TRBJ1-3	ASSVFGQGSLSGNTIY
.	TRBV21-1	TRBJ1-5	ASSTWDRALYSNQPQH
.	TRBV11-2	TRBJ2-4	ASSLGFLAGGAPKNIQY
.	TRBV6-5	TRBJ1-2	ASSLRQGGSYT
.	TRBV11-2	TRBJ2-5	ASSLAGTSGGLQETQY
.	TRBV10-1	TRBJ1-2	ASSPDRVHGYT
.	TRBV6-4	TRBJ2-2	ASSTGGPGTGELF
once	TRBV5-6	TRBJ2-1	ASGTGGGYNEQF
.	TRBV19	TRBJ1-5	ASSMGGGQPQH
.	TRBV5-1	TRBJ2-3	ASSLTRGQGTDTQY
.	TRBV10-1	TRBJ2-1	ASSERTMKQF
.	TRBV18	TRBJ2-7	ASSPSRSTYEQY
.	TRBV10-3	TRBJ2-1	AISYQQGASNEQF
.	TRBV19	TRBJ2-1	ASSIDGVLRGILNEQF
.	TRBV29-1	TRBJ1-2	SATGFYGYT
many	TRBV3-1/TRBV3-2	TRBJ2-5	ASTSSAGVGETQY
.	TRBV19	TRBJ1-6	ASSRDYRTRAVNSPLH
.	TRBV19	TRBJ2-7	ASSITGVGYEQY
.	TRBV6-4	TRBJ2-5	ASSPGFGETQY
.	TRBV10-3	TRBJ1-6	ATHQNRGGNSPLH
.	TRBV6-4	TRBJ2-6	ASGQGAQGGANVLT
.	TRBV18	TRBJ2-5	ASSPVPGLTRNQETQY
.	TRBV6-5	TRBJ1-5	ASSPGTGEQPQH
once	TRBV13	TRBJ2-7	ASSSTRKTRWNEQY
.	TRBV19	TRBJ2-6	ASSIDQVGVGSTGANVLT
.	TRBV27	TRBJ1-2	ASSPRRQGGYT
.	TRBV4-1	TRBJ2-3	ASSPQTAGGSLGTDTQY
.	TRBV5-1	TRBJ2-7	ASSLEGVTYEQY
.	TRBV11-2	TRBJ1-3	ASSLHRAFSGNTIY